This TCR beta chain was recorded in a study of T cells in localized non-small cell lung cancer. Sequencing was performed with immunoSEQ multiplex PCR; in TCRdb, only in-frame clones are kept and a portion is missing. Altogether 100,000 to 150,000 clones are present, roughly nine tenths being singletons, with the ten largest covering over 1.5%. General study points: Tumor trailed uninvolved adjacent lung in T cell clonality, which peaked there. Out of the top 100 tumor clones, a median roughly 58 were seen in adjacent lung.

Germline values: CDR1 SGHRS, CDR2 YFSETQ. This CDR3 is 14 amino acids long. After removal of 3 bases from V and 4 bases from J, the junction contained 6 bases not matched to a gene. Worth noting for this clone: Its antigen is undetermined.

The chain carries TRBV5-1 and TRBJ1-2; 7 nucleotides line up with TRBD1. The sequenced sample was peripheral blood, obtained before any cancer treatment. The TCR originated in an older female donor with stage I lung adenocarcinoma. CDR3 sequence (DNA): TGCGCCAGCAGCTACGACAGGGAAATCTATGGCTACACCTTC. It specifies CASSYDREIYGYTF.